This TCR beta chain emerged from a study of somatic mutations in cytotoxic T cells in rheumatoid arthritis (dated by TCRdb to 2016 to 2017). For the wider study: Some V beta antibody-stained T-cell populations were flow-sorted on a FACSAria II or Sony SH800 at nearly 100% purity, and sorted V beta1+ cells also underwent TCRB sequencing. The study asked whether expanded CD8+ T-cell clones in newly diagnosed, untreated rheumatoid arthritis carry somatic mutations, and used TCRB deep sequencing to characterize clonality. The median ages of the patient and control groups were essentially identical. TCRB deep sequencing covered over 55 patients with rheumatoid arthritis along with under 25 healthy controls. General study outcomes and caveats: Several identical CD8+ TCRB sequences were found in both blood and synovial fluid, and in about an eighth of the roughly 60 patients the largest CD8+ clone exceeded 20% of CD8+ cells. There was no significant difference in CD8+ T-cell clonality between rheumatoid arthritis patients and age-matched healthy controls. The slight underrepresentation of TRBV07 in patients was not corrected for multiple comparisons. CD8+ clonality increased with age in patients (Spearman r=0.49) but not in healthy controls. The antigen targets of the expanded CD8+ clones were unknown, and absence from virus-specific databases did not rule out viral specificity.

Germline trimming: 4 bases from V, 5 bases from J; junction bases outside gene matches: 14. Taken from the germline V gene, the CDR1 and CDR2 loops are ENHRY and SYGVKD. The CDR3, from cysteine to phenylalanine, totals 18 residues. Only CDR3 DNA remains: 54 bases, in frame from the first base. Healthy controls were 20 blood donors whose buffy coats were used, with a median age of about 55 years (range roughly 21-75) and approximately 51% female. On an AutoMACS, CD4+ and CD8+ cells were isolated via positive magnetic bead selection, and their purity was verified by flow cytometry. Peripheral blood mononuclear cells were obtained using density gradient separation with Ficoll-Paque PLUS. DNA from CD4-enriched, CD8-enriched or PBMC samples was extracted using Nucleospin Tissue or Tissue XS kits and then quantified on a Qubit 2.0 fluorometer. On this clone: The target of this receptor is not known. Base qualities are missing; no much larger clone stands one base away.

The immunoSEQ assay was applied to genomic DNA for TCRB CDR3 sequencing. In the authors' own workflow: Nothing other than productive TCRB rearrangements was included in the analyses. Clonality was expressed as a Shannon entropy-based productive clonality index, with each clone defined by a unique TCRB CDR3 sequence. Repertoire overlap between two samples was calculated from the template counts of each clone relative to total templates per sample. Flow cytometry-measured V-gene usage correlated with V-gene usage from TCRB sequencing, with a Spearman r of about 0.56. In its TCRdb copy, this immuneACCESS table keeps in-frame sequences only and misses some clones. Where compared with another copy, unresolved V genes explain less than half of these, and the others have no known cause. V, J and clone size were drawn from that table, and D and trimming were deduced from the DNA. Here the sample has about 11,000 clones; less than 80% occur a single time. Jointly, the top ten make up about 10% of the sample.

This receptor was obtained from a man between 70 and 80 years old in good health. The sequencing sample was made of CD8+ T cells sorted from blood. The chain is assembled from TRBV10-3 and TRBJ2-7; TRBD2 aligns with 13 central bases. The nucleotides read TGTGCCATCAGTGGTCCAGGGACTAGCGGGGTGCAGGGCGACGAGCAGTACTTC. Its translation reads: CAISGPGTSGVQGDEQYF.